This T cell receptor beta chain came from a study of T cell changes during pregnancy in multiple sclerosis. Profiling relied on immunoSEQ multiplex PCR, and the TCRdb table lists in-frame clones only, not all of them. Among around 36,000 clones listed, roughly 90% were seen once. Germline assignment: CDR1 MNHEY and CDR2 SMNVEV (reference sequence). The CDR3 contains 17 residues. V trimming: 2 bases; J trimming: 3 bases; junction bases outside the gene matches: 9. This receptor was identified in a female donor with multiple sclerosis, enrolled in a pregnancy study. Here the sequenced sample was CD8+ T cells from peripheral blood mononuclear cells, taken before pregnancy. The V call is TRBV27, the J call TRBJ2-1, with 8 bases matching TRBD2. In DNA, the CDR3 is TGTGCCAGCAGTTTAAAGTCTGGACTAGCTGTCTACAATGAGCAGTTCTTC. Amino acid sequence: CASSLKSGLAVYNEQFF.